This passage covers 14 T cell receptor beta chains from one sample sequenced in a study of identical twins. MiXCR, applied by TCRdb to the 5' RACE reads, yields one record per CDR3 protein. The sample gives hundreds of thousands of distinct CDR3 sequences, over 8.5% of which show up once; 0.75% to 1% is in the top ten. This sample also appeared in a second study, on yellow fever vaccine responses in identical twins.

The sequencing input was PBMCs. The receptors were sampled from a young woman in good health.

This clonotype was observed a handful of times. DNA for the CDR3: TGTGCCGGGCAGCGAAAAGGACTCCAAGAGACCCAGTACTTC. Protein sequence: CAGQRKGLQETQYF. The genes are TRBV7-9 and TRBJ2-5; TRBD2 might be the D (5 bases). Germline CDR1 reads SEHNR; CDR2 reads FQNEAQ (reference sequence). V dropped 11 bases and J dropped 1 base, with 17 bases sitting between them. The CDR3 extends over 14 amino acids.

This clonotype was seen ten or more times. The V call is TRBV5-1, the J call TRBJ1-1, with D possibly matching TRBD1 (5 bases). V lost 0 bases, J lost 7 bases, and 10 bases lay in between. The germline gives CDR1 SGHRS, CDR2 YFSETQ. CDR3 length equals 13 residues. The CDR3 nucleotides are TGCGCCAGCAGCTTGGCAGGGTCGGATGAAGCTTTCTTT. The encoded protein is CASSLAGSDEAFF.

This clonotype was picked up a small number of times. V is TRBV20-1 and J is TRBJ2-7; 7 bases align to TRBD2. Germline CDR1 and CDR2: DFQATT and SNEGSKA (reference sequence). The CDR3 length is 11 residues. The trim removed 6 bases at V and 5 bases at J, leaving 4 bases unmatched. Written as DNA, the CDR3 is TGCAGTGCCAGCGGGGCCCACGAGCAGTACTTC. As protein: CSASGAHEQYF.

This clonotype was counted many times. V usage is TRBV5-6 and J usage is TRBJ2-5; 13 nucleotides line up with TRBD2. Germline trimming cut 5 bases from V and 6 bases from J; bases unmatched to any gene: 10. Germline assignment: CDR1 SGHDT and CDR2 YYEEEE. CDR3 length equals 16 residues. The CDR3 reads CASSPGLAGDEKTQYF. The CDR3 coding sequence is TGTGCCAGCAGTCCCGGACTAGCGGGAGATGAAAAGACCCAGTACTTC. Full variable domain (missing parts from reference TRBV5-6 and TRBJ2-5): DAGVTQSPTHLIKTRGQQVTLRCSPKSGHDTVSWYQQALGQGPQFIFQYYEEEERQRGNFPDRFSGHQFPNYSSELNVNALLLGDSALYLCASSPGLAGDEKTQYFGPGTRLLVL.

The J gene is TRBJ2-5, the V gene TRBV6-6; D is ambiguous. Germline lookup yields CDR1 MNHNY and CDR2 SVGAGI (reference sequence). This CDR3 is built from 11 residues. V was shortened by 6 bases and J by 7 bases, with 9 bases between the two germline ends. CDR3 loop: CASSPSTTQYF. The CDR3 bases are TGTGCCAGCAGCCCCTCCACGACCCAGTACTTC.

The CDR3 DNA is TGTGCCAGCAGCTTTTACAATAGCAATCAGCCCCAGCATTTT. This encodes CASSFYNSNQPQHF. The V gene is TRBV27, the J gene TRBJ1-5, with D unresolved. V gave up 6 bases and J gave up 0 bases, with 9 bases separating them. This CDR3 has 14 residues. The germline V gene has CDR1 MNHEY and CDR2 SMNVEV (reference sequence).

This clonotype has a handful of counts. This chain uses TRBV3-1 with TRBJ2-7; 8 bases match TRBD1. Germline assignment: CDR1 LGHDT and CDR2 YNNKEL (reference sequence). Trimming removed 4 bases from V and 7 bases from J; junction bases left unmatched: 9. The CDR3 is made up of 14 amino acids. Here the CDR3 reads CASSPGTGAVEQYF. The CDR3 nucleotides read TGTGCCAGCAGCCCCGGGACAGGCGCTGTGGAGCAGTACTTC.

This clonotype came up a few times. V is TRBV15 and J is TRBJ2-1; no clear D. V was trimmed by 4 bases and J by 4 bases, leaving 5 bases between them. This CDR3 is 12 amino acids long. Germline values: CDR1 LNHNV, CDR2 YYDKDF (reference sequence). CDR3 sequence reads: CATSTGYNEQFF. CDR3 in DNA: TGTGCCACCAGCACAGGTTACAATGAGCAGTTCTTC.

This clonotype was found a few times. The chain uses TRBV3-1 and TRBJ2-3; 7 bases fit TRBD1. Germline V lookup: CDR1 LGHDT, CDR2 YNNKEL (reference sequence). The CDR3 sequence is 15 residues long. J lost 2 bases, V lost 4 bases, and 6 bases had no gene match. CDR3: CASSPEGAYTDTQYF. The DNA of the CDR3 is TGTGCCAGCAGCCCCGAGGGGGCCTACACAGATACGCAGTATTTT.

The J gene is TRBJ2-5, the V gene TRBV7-9; perhaps TRBD1 as D (5 bases). The V gene's germline CDR1 is SEHNR and CDR2 FQNEAQ (reference sequence). The CDR3 is 14 amino acids. The germline V and J ends were trimmed by 3 bases and 0 bases, with 8 bases remaining between them. In DNA, the CDR3 is TGTGCCAGCAGCTTTACAGGTCACCAAGAGACCCAGTACTTC. It codes for CASSFTGHQETQYF.

This clonotype was seen at least ten times. V is TRBV20-1 and J is TRBJ2-7; TRBD1 aligns across 10 bases. The junction had 3 bases not matched to a gene; V was cut back by 0 bases and J by 1 base. The CDR3 has 15 residues. Germline V gene lookup returns CDR1 DFQATT and CDR2 SNEGSKA (reference sequence). The CDR3 region has the DNA TGCAGTGCTAGAGAGGGGACAGGGGTGTCCTACGAGCAGTACTTC. Translated: CSAREGTGVSYEQYF.

This sequence joins TRBV7-9 and TRBJ2-3; D unresolved. The CDR3 covers 14 residues. Trimming took 11 bases from V and 1 from J, leaving 16 bases between them. CDR1 is SEHNR and CDR2 is FQNEAQ in the germline V gene (reference sequence). Here the CDR3 DNA reads TGTGCCGCCACCCGGGCGGTGGGCACAGATACGCAGTATTTT. This codes for CAATRAVGTDTQYF.

The chain is built from TRBV7-2 and TRBJ2-3; the D is unclear. The CDR3 totals 16 residues. Germline assignment: CDR1 SGHTA and CDR2 FQGNSA. The V gene lost 5 bases and the J gene lost 8 bases, with 23 bases spanning the gap. The CDR3 here is CASSPMGPSVLVTQYF. CDR3 nucleotide sequence: TGTGCCAGCAGCCCGATGGGCCCAAGCGTTTTAGTTACGCAGTATTTT. The full variable domain, with the rest looked up from reference TRBV7-2 and TRBJ2-3, is GAGVSQSPSNKVTEKGKDVELRCDPISGHTALYWYRQSLGQGLEFLIYFQGNSAPDKSGLPSDRFSAERTGGSVSTLTIQRTQQEDSAVYLCASSPMGPSVLVTQYFGPGTRLTVL.

The chain couples TRBV28 to TRBJ2-6; 7 nucleotides agree with TRBD2. The germline gives CDR1 MDHEN, CDR2 SYDVKM. V shed 6 bases, J shed 4 bases, and the junction held 12 bases outside the gene matches. The CDR3 is made up of 17 amino acids. The CDR3 DNA sequence: TGTGCCAGCAGCCCCGAGCGGGACGCCGTGGGGGCCAACGTCCTGACTTTC. Translation gives CASSPERDAVGANVLTF.